Each of the 3 T cell receptor beta chains below was sequenced from the same sample in a study of CD8+ T cells in alopecia areata. RNA extraction and reverse transcription yielded cDNA as sequencing template. TCRdb's table, derived via immunoSEQ multiplex PCR, lists solely in-frame clones and lacks some. The sample gives around 140,000 clones, over 70% of which show up once; approximately 15% is in the top ten. The sample was CD8+ T cells sorted from blood, taken at week 0. Receptors were obtained from a human donor with alopecia areata.

The chain combines TRBV27 with TRBJ2-5, with D perhaps TRBD2 (5 bases). The CDR3 covers 14 residues. Germline V CDR1 and CDR2: MNHEY, SMNVEV (reference sequence). Between the trimmed V and J ends, which lost 2 bases and 4 bases, there was a span of 11 bases. CDR3 sequence (DNA): TGTGCCAGCAGTTTAGTATCGGGGAGAGAGACCCAGTACTTC. It is translated as CASSLVSGRETQYF.

The rearrangement uses TRBV29-1 and TRBJ1-2, with TRBD1 as a possible D gene (5 bases). Trimming took 2 bases from V and 8 from J, leaving 9 bases between them. Germline CDR1 is SQVTM and CDR2 is ANQGSEA. The CDR3 sequence is 11 residues long. The CDR3 coding sequence is TGCAGCGTTGAAACGGGGCTCGGCTACACCTTC. This codes for CSVETGLGYTF.

The rearrangement uses TRBV27 and TRBJ2-2; the match to TRBD1 covers 7 bases. After removal of 5 bases from V and 6 bases from J, the junction contained 6 bases not matched to a gene. CDR1 is MNHEY and CDR2 is SMNVEV in the germline V gene (reference sequence). CDR3 size: 14 residues. The CDR3 reads CASSLVQGSGELFF. In DNA, the CDR3 is TGTGCCAGCAGTCTAGTACAGGGGTCCGGGGAGCTGTTTTTT.